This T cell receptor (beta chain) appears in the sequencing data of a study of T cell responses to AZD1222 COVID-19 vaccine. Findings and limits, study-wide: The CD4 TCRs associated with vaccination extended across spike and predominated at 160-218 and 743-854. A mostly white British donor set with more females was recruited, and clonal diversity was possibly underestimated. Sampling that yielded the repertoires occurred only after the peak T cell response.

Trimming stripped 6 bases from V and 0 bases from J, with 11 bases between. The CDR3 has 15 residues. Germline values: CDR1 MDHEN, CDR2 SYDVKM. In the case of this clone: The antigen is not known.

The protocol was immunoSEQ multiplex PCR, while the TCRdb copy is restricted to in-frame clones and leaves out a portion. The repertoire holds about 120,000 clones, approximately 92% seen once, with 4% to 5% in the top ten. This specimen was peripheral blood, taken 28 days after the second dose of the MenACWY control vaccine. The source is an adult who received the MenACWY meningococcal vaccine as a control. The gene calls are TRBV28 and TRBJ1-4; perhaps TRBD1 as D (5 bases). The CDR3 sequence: CASRGATPTNEKLFF. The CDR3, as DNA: TGTGCCAGCAGAGGGGCCACACCAACTAATGAAAAACTGTTTTTT.